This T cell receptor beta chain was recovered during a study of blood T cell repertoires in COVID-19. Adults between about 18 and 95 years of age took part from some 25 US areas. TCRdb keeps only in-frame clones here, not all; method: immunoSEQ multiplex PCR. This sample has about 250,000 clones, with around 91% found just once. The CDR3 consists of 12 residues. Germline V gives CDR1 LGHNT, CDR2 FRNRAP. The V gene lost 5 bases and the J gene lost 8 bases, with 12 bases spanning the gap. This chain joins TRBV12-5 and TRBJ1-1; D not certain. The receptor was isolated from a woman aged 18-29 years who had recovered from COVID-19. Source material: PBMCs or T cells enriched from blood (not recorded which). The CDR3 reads CASGRAGLEAFF. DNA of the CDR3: TGTGCTAGTGGTCGAGCAGGCTTGGAAGCTTTCTTT.